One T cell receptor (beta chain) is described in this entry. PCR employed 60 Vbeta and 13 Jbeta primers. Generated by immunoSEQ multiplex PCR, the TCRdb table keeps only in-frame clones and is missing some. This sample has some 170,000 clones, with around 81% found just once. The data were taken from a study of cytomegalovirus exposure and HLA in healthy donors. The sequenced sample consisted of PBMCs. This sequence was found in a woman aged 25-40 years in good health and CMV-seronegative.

The DNA of the CDR3 is TGTGCCAGCAGCGTCCGGGACACGACAATTGGAAACACCATATATTTT. The encoded protein is CASSVRDTTIGNTIYF. The J gene is TRBJ1-3, the V gene TRBV9, with a possible D match to TRBD1 (6 bases). This CDR3 is 16 amino acids long. V was trimmed by 2 bases and J by 3 bases, leaving 15 bases between them. CDR1 and CDR2 (germline): SGDLS, YYNGEE.